Listed below are T cell receptor beta chains from one sample, sequenced in a study of esophageal squamous cell carcinoma under preoperative chemotherapy. TCRdb ran MiXCR on the PCR reads and lists one entry per CDR3 protein. This table holds 15,000 to 20,000 distinct CDR3 sequences, around 45% found once. This sample was obtained from a patient given preoperative chemotherapy. These receptors were obtained from a human donor with esophageal squamous cell carcinoma. The donor label of this sample is uncertain. Both conserved end residues are part of each CDR3. Fields, in order: D gene, J gene, clone size, V gene, CDR3 length, CDR3 DNA, CDR3 protein. The D gene is left open where the match is weak. Clone size, where shown, is once, few, many, or a class for clones that have expanded.

>.|TRBJ2-3|once|TRBV7-3|13
TGTGCCAGCAGCGGCGACAACACAGAGACGCAGTATTTT
CASSGDNTETQYF
>TRBD2|TRBJ2-5|.|TRBV7-9|14
TGTGCCAGCAGCTCAAGGACTAGCGAAGAGACCCAGTACTTC
CASSSRTSEETQYF
>TRBD1|TRBJ1-2|many|TRBV7-3|17
TGTGCCAGCAGCTTAAACCCCGGAGGGGGCGGTGGCTATGGCTACACCTTC
CASSLNPGGGGGYGYTF
>.|TRBJ2-5|.|TRBV7-3|14
TGTGCCAGCAGCTTAGTCCCTCGGGCAGAGACCCAGTACTTC
CASSLVPRAETQYF
>TRBD1|TRBJ1-4|.|TRBV7-2|14
TGTGCCAGCAGCTTCGGGACAGGGGATGAAAAACTGTTTTTT
CASSFGTGDEKLFF
>.|TRBJ2-3|.|TRBV7-2|16
TGTGCCAGCAGCAAACTAGTGAGGGGTAACACAGATACGCAGTATTTT
CASSKLVRGNTDTQYF
>TRBD2|TRBJ2-3|.|TRBV7-2|17
TGTGCCAGCAGCTTACCCCAACTAGCGGATTTCACAGATACGCAGTATTTT
CASSLPQLADFTDTQYF
>.|TRBJ2-4|many|TRBV6-4|14
TGTGCCAGCAGTGACTCGGTAGCGTCGGACATTCAGTACTTC
CASSDSVASDIQYF
>.|TRBJ2-4|.|TRBV12-3/TRBV12-4|16
TGTGCCAGCAGCCAGAGGGAAGGGACTGTCCAAAACACCCAGTACTTC
CASSQREGTVQNTQYF
>.|TRBJ2-5|.|TRBV7-3|15
TGTGCCAGGGGCGCTAGGGGCGGGGAGCAAGAGACCCAGTACTTC
CARGARGGEQETQYF
>.|TRBJ2-1|.|TRBV7-8|12
TGTGCCAGCAGCCAGGGACTCAATGAGCAGTTCTTC
CASSQGLNEQFF
>TRBD2|TRBJ2-3|once|TRBV7-3|15
TGTGCCAGCAGCGCTACTAGCGGGGCCATAAATACGCAGTATTTT
CASSATSGAINTQYF
>TRBD2|TRBJ2-1|.|TRBV7-2|17
TGTGCCAGCAGCTTAATGACGGGGGGTTTAACACAAAAGATCCAGACTTTC
CASSLMTGGLTQKIQTF
>TRBD2|TRBJ2-3|.|TRBV7-3|15
TGTGCCAGCAGCTTCGGGACTAGCGGCACAGATACGCAGTATTTT
CASSFGTSGTDTQYF
>TRBD1|TRBJ2-7|few|TRBV7-3|15
TGTGCCAGCAGCTTAGGGGCAGGGGGTTCGGACGAGCAGTACTTC
CASSLGAGGSDEQYF
>.|TRBJ2-3|.|TRBV27|14
TGTGCCAGCAGTTTTGGTAGGGCTACAGATACGCAGTATTTT
CASSFGRATDTQYF
>TRBD1|TRBJ2-5|.|TRBV7-9|14
TGTGCCAGCAGCTCGACAGGGTGGCAAGCGACCTGGCACTTC
CASSSTGWQATWHF
>.|TRBJ2-3|many|TRBV10-1|15
TGCGCCAGCAGTCAGTTCGATTCTAGCACAGATACGCAGTATTTT
CASSQFDSSTDTQYF
>.|TRBJ2-2|many|TRBV7-3|14
TGTGCCAGCAGCTTACTGGGATTGGGCGGGGAGCTGTTTTTT
CASSLLGLGGELFF
>.|TRBJ2-3|few|TRBV9|13
TGTGCCAGCTCTGGTCATTTCACAGATACGCAGTATTTT
CASSGHFTDTQYF
>TRBD2|TRBJ2-7|.|TRBV7-3|15
TGTGCCAGCAGCCCCTCGGGGGGGGACTCCTACGAGCAGTACTTC
CASSPSGGDSYEQYF
>TRBD1|TRBJ1-2|few|TRBV23-1|14
TGCGCCAGCAGACCCACGACAGGGGTGGATGGCTACACCTTC
CASRPTTGVDGYTF
>.|TRBJ2-3|.|TRBV5-1|12
TGCGCCAGCAGCTTGGGGGCAGATACGCAGTATTTT
CASSLGADTQYF
>TRBD2|TRBJ2-2|once|TRBV7-2|15
TGTGCCAGCAGCTTACTAGCGGGGGACACCGGGGAGCTGTTTTTT
CASSLLAGDTGELFF
>.|TRBJ2-5|.|TRBV12-3/TRBV12-4|18
TGTGCCAGCAGTTTGGCGGCGCTCGAGGGCCGTGACCAAGACATCCAGTACTTC
CASSLAALEGRDQDIQYF
>TRBD2|TRBJ2-1|.|TRBV12-3/TRBV12-4|14
TGTGCCAGCAGTTTAAGTGGGGGGGGGAATGAGCAGTTCTTC
CASSLSGGGNEQFF
>TRBD2|TRBJ2-4|.|TRBV12-3/TRBV12-4|14
TGTGCCAGCAGTTCAAGCGGGAGGGCGAACATTCAGTACTTC
CASSSSGRANIQYF
>.|TRBJ2-5|.|TRBV7-2|16
TGTGCCAGCGGGTTGCGGGCGGGCCGGATTAAAGAGATTCAGTACTTC
CASGLRAGRIKEIQYF
>.|TRBJ2-3|.|TRBV25-1|12
TGTGCCAGCGGGACACCTAACCACGAGCAGTACTTT
CASGTPNHEQYF
>TRBD1|TRBJ2-7|many|TRBV7-9|19
TGTGCCAGCAGCTTAGGAGGGCCGGGACAGGGTTATAAGACCTACGAGCAGTACTTC
CASSLGGPGQGYKTYEQYF
>.|TRBJ2-4|.|TRBV6-1|16
TGTGCCAGCAGTGAGTCCCTAGGTCTTCTCTACAATGAGCAGTACTTC
CASSESLGLLYNEQYF
>.|TRBJ2-2|.|TRBV7-3|18
TGTGCCAGCAGCTTACAGGGGGCGCGTCTAGCGGGTACCGGGGAGCTGTTTTTT
CASSLQGARLAGTGELFF
>.|TRBJ2-7|many|TRBV10-1|14
TGCGCCAGCAGTGAGTCGGGCAGGGCCTCCGAGCAGTACTTC
CASSESGRASEQYF
>.|TRBJ2-6|.|TRBV5-1|16
TGCGCCAGCAAGGGGCTGCAGGGGTCTGGGGCCAACGTCCTGACTTTC
CASKGLQGSGANVLTF
>.|TRBJ2-1|.|TRBV7-8|15
TGTGCCAGCAGCTTGCGGCGGTCAAAAGAGAATGAGCAGTTCTTC
CASSLRRSKENEQFF
>TRBD1|TRBJ1-1|.|TRBV28|12
TGTGCCAGCAGTTGGACAGGGAATGAAGCTTTCTTT
CASSWTGNEAFF